This T cell receptor beta chain comes out of a study of cytomegalovirus exposure and HLA in healthy donors. Whole-study results and caveats: At a 0.05 false discovery rate, a later analysis found approximately 17,000 TCR beta sequences to be associated with HLA alleles. As was reported, the classifier diagnosed cytomegalovirus status with high specificity and sensitivity. TCR beta V- and J-gene trimming was later associated with a missense DCLRE1C variant.

The V and J ends lost 5 bases and 4 bases respectively, with 3 bases between them. This CDR3 is 11 amino acids long. CDR1 SGHTA and CDR2 FQGTGA come from the germline V gene. The PCR had 60 Vbeta and 13 Jbeta primers. Repertoires were generated with immunoSEQ multiplex PCR, while TCRdb's copy carries only in-frame clones and drops some. The table lists approximately 37,000 clones, 65% to 90% of them singletons. Details on this clone: Its cognate antigen is unknown.

The chain has TRBV7-3 and TRBJ1-3; no definite D call. The receptor was isolated from a woman aged 18-29 years in good health and CMV-seropositive. Sequencing was performed on PBMCs. CDR3: CASSPGNTIYF. CDR3 in DNA: TGTGCCAGCAGCCCGGGAAACACCATATATTTT.